These 10 T cell receptor beta chains came from one sample sequenced in a study of early T cells in non-severe SARS-CoV-2 infection. TCRdb re-called the 5' RACE reads with MiXCR, one entry per CDR3 protein. The sample has 57,000 or so distinct CDR3 sequences, around 5.6% seen once. Sequenced input: whole blood. The origin of the receptors is an adult who was a healthcare worker with PCR-confirmed SARS-CoV-2 infection or an uninfected control (not recorded which).

This clonotype was observed at least ten times. The V call is TRBV7-2, the J call TRBJ2-4, with D perhaps being TRBD1 or TRBD2 (5 bases each). This CDR3 comprises 14 residues. CDR1 is SGHTA and CDR2 is FQGNSA in the germline V gene. Trimming shortened V by 1 base and J by 6 bases, and 10 bases separated the two germline ends. CDR3 region: CASSLGSGGNIQYF. In DNA, the CDR3 is TGTGCCAGCAGCTTAGGGAGTGGGGGAAACATTCAGTACTTC.

This clonotype came up many times. V and J are TRBV6-4 and TRBJ2-1, with TRBD1 identical over 8 bases. The CDR3 covers 17 residues. Germline loops: CDR1 MRHNA, CDR2 SNTAGT. V gave up 0 bases and J gave up 8 bases; unmatched junction bases: 12. DNA of the CDR3: TGTGCCAGCAGTGACTCGATTGGGGCAGGGGGCTTGGATGAGCAGTTCTTC. Protein product: CASSDSIGAGGLDEQFF.

This clonotype was observed at least ten times. V usage is TRBV19 and J usage is TRBJ2-7, with 16 bases matching TRBD2. V lost 3 bases to trimming and J lost 2 bases; unmatched junction nucleotides: 1. The CDR3 consists of 16 residues. Germline V gene sequence: CDR1 LNHDA, CDR2 SQIVND (reference sequence). The chain's CDR3 is CASSIGTSGRAYEQYF. In nucleotides, the CDR3 is TGTGCCAGTAGTATTGGGACTAGCGGGAGGGCCTACGAGCAGTACTTC.

The chain recombines TRBV3-1 with TRBJ2-1; D perhaps matches TRBD1 (6 bases). The CDR3 consists of 11 residues. Per the germline V gene, CDR1 is LGHDT and CDR2 is YNNKEL (reference sequence). The V end was cut by 6 bases, the J end by 9 bases, with 9 bases between. CDR3 coding DNA: TGTGCCAGCAGGGGGGCGGCTGAGCAGTTCTTC. This sequence encodes CASRGAAEQFF.

The count of this clonotype is one. A much larger clone differs by one base, so this may be a read error. The genes are TRBV5-1 and TRBJ2-1; 15 positions agree with TRBD2. The V and J ends lost 3 bases and 11 bases, in that order; junction bases with no gene match: 9. The CDR3 is made up of 16 amino acids. Germline CDR1 is SGHRS and CDR2 is YFSETQ. The CDR3 loop is CASSWAGTSGRNKQFF. Here the CDR3 DNA reads TGCGCCAGCAGCTGGGCCGGGACTAGCGGGAGGAATAAGCAGTTCTTC. Supplemented by reference TRBV5-1 and TRBJ2-1, the full variable domain reads KAGVTQTPRYLIKTRGQQVTLSCSPISGHRSVSWYQQTPGQGLQFLFEYFSETQRNKGNFPGRFSGRQFSNSRSEMNVSTLELGDSALYLCASSWAGTSGRNKQFFGPGTRLTVL.

The chain has TRBV10-3 and TRBJ2-5; 8 bases fit TRBD2. This CDR3 is built from 14 residues. After removal of 10 bases from V and 2 bases from J, the junction contained 9 bases not matched to a gene. Germline CDR1 is ENHRY and CDR2 is SYGVKD. CDR3 region: CATGARGAQETQYF. CDR3 nucleotide sequence: TGTGCCACCGGGGCGCGGGGGGCGCAAGAGACCCAGTACTTC.

This clonotype showed up many times. The rearrangement joins TRBV5-1 to TRBJ2-3; no firm D call. Per germline, CDR1 SGHRS and CDR2 YFSETQ. The CDR3 spans 16 residues. Deletions cut 3 bases from V and 0 bases from J, with 14 bases between. The CDR3: CASSSLLTSSTDTQYF. The CDR3 coding sequence is TGCGCCAGCAGCTCCCTATTGACGTCTAGCACAGATACGCAGTATTTT. The full variable domain, completed using reference TRBV5-1 and TRBJ2-3, is KAGVTQTPRYLIKTRGQQVTLSCSPISGHRSVSWYQQTPGQGLQFLFEYFSETQRNKGNFPGRFSGRQFSNSRSEMNVSTLELGDSALYLCASSSLLTSSTDTQYFGPGTRLTVL.

Many counts were recorded for this clonotype. This chain joins TRBV5-1 and TRBJ1-3; D unresolved. Germline V CDR1 and CDR2: SGHRS, YFSETQ. Between the trimmed V and J ends, which lost 3 bases and 2 bases, there was a span of 9 bases. The CDR3 has 14 residues. CDR3 DNA: TGCGCCAGCAGCTCGCCGGGGACTGGAAACACCATATATTTT. Translating it yields CASSSPGTGNTIYF.

The chain employs TRBV4-3 and TRBJ2-3, with D perhaps matching TRBD1 (5 bases). The germline V and J ends were trimmed by 2 bases and 2 bases, with 20 bases remaining between them. Germline loops: CDR1 LGHNA, CDR2 YSLEER. The CDR3 loop spans 18 amino acids. The DNA of the CDR3 is TGCGCCAGCAGCCAAATCTACCGGACATACCTACCCACAGATACGCAGTATTTT. Translating it yields CASSQIYRTYLPTDTQYF.

The chain uses TRBV2 and TRBJ2-3, with no clear D. There are 14 residues in the CDR3. Trimming took off 6 bases at V and 0 bases at J, with 10 bases between the two ends. CDR1 is SNHLY, CDR2 FYNNEI, per germline. The CDR3 sequence is CASRDAPSTDTQYF. CDR3 sequence (DNA): TGTGCCAGCAGGGACGCCCCTAGCACAGATACGCAGTATTTT.